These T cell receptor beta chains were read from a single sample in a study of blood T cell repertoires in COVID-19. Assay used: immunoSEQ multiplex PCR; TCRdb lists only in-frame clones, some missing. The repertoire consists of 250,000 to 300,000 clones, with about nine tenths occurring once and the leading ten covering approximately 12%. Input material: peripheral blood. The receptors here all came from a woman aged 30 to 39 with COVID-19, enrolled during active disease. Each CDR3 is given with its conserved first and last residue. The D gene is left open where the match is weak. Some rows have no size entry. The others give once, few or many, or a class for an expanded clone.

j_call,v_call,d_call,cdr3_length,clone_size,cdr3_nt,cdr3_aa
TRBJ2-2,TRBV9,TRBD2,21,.,TGTGCCAGCAGCGGTCCGCAGGGAGGGACTAGCGGGGGCTTGAACACCGGGGAGCTGTTTTTT,CASSGPQGGTSGGLNTGELFF
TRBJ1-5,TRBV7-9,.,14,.,TGTGCCAGCTCACCGGGGGGCTACAATCAGCCCCAGCATTTT,CASSPGGYNQPQHF
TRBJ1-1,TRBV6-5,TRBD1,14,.,TGTGCCAGCAGCCCACAGGGGGCGAACACTGAAGCTTTCTTT,CASSPQGANTEAFF
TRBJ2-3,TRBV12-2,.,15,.,TGTGCAAGTCGCTTAACCCTAGCGGGAGCAGATACGCAGTATTTT,CASRLTLAGADTQYF
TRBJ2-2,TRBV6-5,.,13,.,TGTGCCAGCAGATTCGGGAGTCCCGGGGAGCTGTTTTTT,CASRFGSPGELFF
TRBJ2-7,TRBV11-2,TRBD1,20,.,TGTGCCAGCAGCTTAGACCCTCCCGGGGTGAAGGGGGCCCTAACCTACGAGCAGTACTTC,CASSLDPPGVKGALTYEQYF
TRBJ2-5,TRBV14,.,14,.,TGTGCCAGCAGCCAAGGGGGAGGCCGGGAGACCCAGTACTTC,CASSQGGGRETQYF
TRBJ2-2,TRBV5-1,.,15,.,TGCGCCAGCAGCTTAACAGGGATGAACACCGGGGAGCTGTTTTTT,CASSLTGMNTGELFF
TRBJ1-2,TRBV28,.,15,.,TGTGCCAGCATCCCGGGAGGGGACGTCGGCTATGGCTACACCTTC,CASIPGGDVGYGYTF
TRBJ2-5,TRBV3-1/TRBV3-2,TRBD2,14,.,TGTGCCAGCATCGATAGCGGGGGCGGGGAGACCCAGTACTTC,CASIDSGGGETQYF
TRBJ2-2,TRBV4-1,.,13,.,TGCGCCAGCAGCCTACCCCGGGGGGGGGAGCTGTTTTTT,CASSLPRGGELFF
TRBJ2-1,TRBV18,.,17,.,TGTGCCAGCTCACGTCCACTGGCGGCTAGCTCCTACAATGAGCAGTTCTTC,CASSRPLAASSYNEQFF
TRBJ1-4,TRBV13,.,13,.,TGTGCCAGCAGCTCCTCCTACAGGGCGAAACTGTTTTTT,CASSSSYRAKLFF
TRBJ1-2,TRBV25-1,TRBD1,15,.,TGTGCCAGCAGAGACAGGGTCCCGGGTAACTATGGCTACACCTTC,CASRDRVPGNYGYTF
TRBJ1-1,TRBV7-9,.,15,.,TGTGCCAGCAGCTTTACGGGACTCTTGAACACTGAAGCTTTCTTT,CASSFTGLLNTEAFF
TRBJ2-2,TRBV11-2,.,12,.,TGTGCCAGCAGCTTAAGAGCCGGGGAGCTGTTTTTT,CASSLRAGELFF
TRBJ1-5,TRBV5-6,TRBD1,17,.,TGTGCCAGCAGCCTGGCCGGGACAGATAATTTTAATCAGCCCCAGCATTTT,CASSLAGTDNFNQPQHF
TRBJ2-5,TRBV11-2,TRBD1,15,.,TGTGCCAGCAGCTTAGATCAACAGGGGGGCGAGACCCAGTACTTC,CASSLDQQGGETQYF
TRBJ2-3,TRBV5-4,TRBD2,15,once,TGTGCCAGCAGCGACGGGGGGATTAGCACAGATACGCAGTATTTT,CASSDGGISTDTQYF
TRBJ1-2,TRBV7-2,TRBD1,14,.,TGTGCCAGCAGCATGGGACAGGGGGCTGTCGGCTACACCTTC,CASSMGQGAVGYTF
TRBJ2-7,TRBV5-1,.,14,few,TGCGCCAGCAGCTTCTCCCAGGGCGCCTACGAGCAGTACTTC,CASSFSQGAYEQYF
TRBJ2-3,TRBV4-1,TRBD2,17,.,TGCGCCAGCAGCCTCGCTAGCGGGGCCCTGACCGGGTATACGCAGTATTTT,CASSLASGALTGYTQYF
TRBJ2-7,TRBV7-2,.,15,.,TGTGCCAGCAGCTACGTGCAGGGATCGGTTTCCGAGCAGTACTTC,CASSYVQGSVSEQYF
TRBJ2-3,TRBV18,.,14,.,TGTGCCAGCTCACCAGATCAGGGCACAGATACGCAGTATTTT,CASSPDQGTDTQYF
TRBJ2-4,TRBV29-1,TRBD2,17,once,TGCAGCGTTGAAGATCGGGGACTAGTGCGAGCCAAAAACATTCAGTACTTC,CSVEDRGLVRAKNIQYF
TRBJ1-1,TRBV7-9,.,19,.,TGTGCCAGCAGCTTCTATTTGGGGGCAGGGCCGAGAGGAGACACTGAAGCTTTCTTT,CASSFYLGAGPRGDTEAFF
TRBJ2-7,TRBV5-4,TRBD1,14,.,TGTGCCAGCAGCATGGGGACAGGGTCGTACGAGCAGTACTTC,CASSMGTGSYEQYF
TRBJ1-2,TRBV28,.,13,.,TGTGCCAGCAGGCTGGACAGAAACTATGGCTACACCTTC,CASRLDRNYGYTF
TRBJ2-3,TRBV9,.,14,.,TGTGCCAGCAGCGTAGACGGGGTCACAGATACGCAGTATTTT,CASSVDGVTDTQYF
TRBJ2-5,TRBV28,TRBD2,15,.,TGTGCCAGCAGTCTACTAAGCGGGGGGAGGGAGACCCAGTACTTC,CASSLLSGGRETQYF
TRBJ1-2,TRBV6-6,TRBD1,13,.,TGTGCCAGCAGTCCCCCGACAGGGGTGGCCTACACCTTC,CASSPPTGVAYTF
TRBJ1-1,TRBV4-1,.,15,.,TGCGCCAGCAGCCTATCGCGGGGAGGCCGAACTGAAGCTTTCTTT,CASSLSRGGRTEAFF
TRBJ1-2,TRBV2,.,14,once,TGTGCCAGCAGTGAATCCCCCCAGGTAGATGGCTACACCTTC,CASSESPQVDGYTF
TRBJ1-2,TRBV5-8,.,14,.,TGTGCCAGCAGCTTCACCCAAAACTACTATGGCTACACCTTC,CASSFTQNYYGYTF
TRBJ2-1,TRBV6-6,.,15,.,TGTGCCAGCGGACTACTGGGGCCGGGCTACAATGAGCAGTTCTTC,CASGLLGPGYNEQFF
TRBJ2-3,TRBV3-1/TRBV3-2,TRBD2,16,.,TGTGCCAGCAGCGACACTAGCGGGGGGTTCACAGATACGCAGTATTTT,CASSDTSGGFTDTQYF
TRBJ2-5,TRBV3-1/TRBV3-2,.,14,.,TGTGCCAGCAGCCCCCGGACTGGTCAGGAGACCCAGTACTTC,CASSPRTGQETQYF
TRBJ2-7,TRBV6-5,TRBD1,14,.,TGTGCCAGCAGTACGACGGGACAGGGGGGCGAGCAGTACTTC,CASSTTGQGGEQYF
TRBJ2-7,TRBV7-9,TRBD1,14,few,TGTGCCAGCAGCGCCCCGGGACAGGGATACGAGCAGTACTTC,CASSAPGQGYEQYF
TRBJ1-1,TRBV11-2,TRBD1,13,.,TGTGCCAGCAGCTTACAGGGGGAGACTGAAGCTTTCTTT,CASSLQGETEAFF
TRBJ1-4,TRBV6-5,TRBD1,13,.,TGTGCCAGCAGTTACGACAGGGTTGAAAAACTGTTTTTT,CASSYDRVEKLFF
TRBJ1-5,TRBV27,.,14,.,TGTGCCAGCAGTTTAGCAGCGGCCTTTCAGCCCCAGCATTTT,CASSLAAAFQPQHF
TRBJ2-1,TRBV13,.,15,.,TGTGCCAGCAGCTTATCTCGGGGCTCCTACAATGAGCAGTTCTTC,CASSLSRGSYNEQFF
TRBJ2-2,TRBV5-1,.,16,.,TGCGCCAGCAGCTACCCCGCACGACTGGACACCGGGGAGCTGTTTTTT,CASSYPARLDTGELFF
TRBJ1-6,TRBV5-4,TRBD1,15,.,TGTGCCAGCAGCCTGGGAGGACAGGGAGGTTCACCCCTCCACTTT,CASSLGGQGGSPLHF
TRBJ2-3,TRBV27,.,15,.,TGTGCCAGCAGTTTACAGGGTGGGGACACAGATACGCAGTATTTT,CASSLQGGDTDTQYF
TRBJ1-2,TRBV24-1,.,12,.,TGTGCCACCAGTGACCCCCCCTCCGGCTACACCTTC,CATSDPPSGYTF
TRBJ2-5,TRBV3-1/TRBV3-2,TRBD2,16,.,TGTGCCAGCAGCACCCTACTAGCGACCTCCGCGGGGACCCAGTACTTC,CASSTLLATSAGTQYF
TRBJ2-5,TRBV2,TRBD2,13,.,TGTGCCAGCAGTGAAGGGGGGGGAGAGACCCAGTACTTC,CASSEGGGETQYF
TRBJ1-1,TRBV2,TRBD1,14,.,TGTGCCAGCATACCCCGGGACAGAGACACTGAAGCTTTCTTT,CASIPRDRDTEAFF